The 14 T cell receptor beta chains presented below share a single source sample, sequenced in a study of beta chain bispecific antibodies for T cell cancers. The study's findings and limits: Normal T cells contributed less of the targeted TRBV signal than the leukemia cells did.

Their antigens remain unidentified. T cells were expanded from blood mononuclear cells for about 3 days with anti-CD3 OKT3 or CD3/CD28 beads. TCRdb recomputed calls from the 5' RACE reads with MiXCR, one row per CDR3 protein. Of some 17,000 distinct CDR3 sequences in the sample, about 2.2% were seen once. Sample: healthy donor T cells cultured with leukemia cells. The receptors come from a human donor in good health. Some clones in this sample may be carry-over from other donors' samples.

This clonotype was seen at least ten times. Written as DNA, the CDR3 is TGTGCCATCAGTGACCCGGACAGGGCCGGAAACACCATATATTTT. Protein sequence: CAISDPDRAGNTIYF. The chain recombines TRBV10-3 with TRBJ1-3; 8 positions match TRBD1. The germline gives CDR1 ENHRY, CDR2 SYGVKD. CDR3 length: 15 residues. J lost 4 bases, V lost 3 bases, and 5 bases had no gene match.

This clonotype was recorded at least ten times. The chain links TRBV7-9 to TRBJ2-1, with no clear D. In germline, CDR1 is SEHNR, CDR2 FQNEAQ (reference sequence). There are 14 residues in the CDR3. V was cut by 1 base and J by 5 bases, with 9 bases left in between. The CDR3 DNA sequence: TGTGCCAGCAGCTTAGGTGGCACCCACAATGAGCAGTTCTTC. It codes for CASSLGGTHNEQFF.

In its sample, this clonotype was seen many times. Here the CDR3 DNA reads TGTGCCAGCAGTTCCCTGGCGTTAGGTTCCGGGGAGCTGTTTTTT. This sequence encodes CASSSLALGSGELFF. This sequence joins TRBV28 and TRBJ2-2, with D unclear. Germline assignment: CDR1 MDHEN and CDR2 SYDVKM. This CDR3 is 15 amino acids long. V lost 4 bases, J lost 6 bases, and 15 bases lay in between. The full variable domain, rest sourced from reference TRBV28 and TRBJ2-2, is DVKVTQSSRYLVKRTGEKVFLECVQDMDHENMFWYRQDPGLGLRLIYFSYDVKMKEKGDIPEGYSVSREKKERFSLILESASTNQTSMYLCASSSLALGSGELFFGEGSRLTVL.

A word on this clonotype: A read error is possible here, since a much larger clone lies one base away. The gene calls are TRBV29-1 and TRBJ2-7; a weak D match, TRBD1 (6 bases). The CDR3 length is 12 residues. CDR1 and CDR2 from the germline V gene are SQVTM and ANQGSEA. V lost 4 bases to trimming and J lost 2 bases, with 9 bases between them. CDR3 bases: TGCAGCGTTGGACAGGACACCTACGAGCAGTACTTC. Its protein product is CSVGQDTYEQYF.

This clonotype has more than one count but fewer than ten. This chain links TRBV29-1 with TRBJ2-4; 7 bases are shared with TRBD1. The CDR3 contains 17 residues. The germline V gene encodes CDR1 SQVTM and CDR2 ANQGSEA. The V gene end was trimmed by 4 bases and the J gene end by 0 bases; junction bases not matched to a gene: 12. CDR3 amino acids: CSVASVGTELAKNIQYF. In nucleotides, the CDR3 is TGCAGCGTTGCTTCAGTTGGGACAGAACTAGCCAAAAACATTCAGTACTTC.

This clonotype has ten or more counts. The gene calls are TRBV12-2 and TRBJ2-2; TRBD1, the table's D call, was not compared with the DNA. TRBV12-2 is labeled a pseudogene. The CDR3 loop spans 15 amino acids. The CDR3 DNA reads as TGTGCAAGTCGCTTAGCGGCAGGGTGGAGCGGGGAGCTGTTTTTT. This codes for CASRLAAGWSGELFF.

Comments on this clonotype: A much larger clonotype is one base distant, so this may be a read error. The gene calls are TRBV20-1 and TRBJ1-4; the D is unclear. The germline CDR1 and CDR2 sequences are DFQATT and SNEGSKA (reference sequence). CDR3 length equals 13 residues. V was pared by 5 bases and J by 3 bases, with 10 bases between. The CDR3 loop reads CSAWPAANEKLFF. The CDR3, as DNA: TGCAGTGCTTGGCCTGCAGCTAATGAAAAACTGTTTTTT.

The chain employs TRBV19 and TRBJ2-7; tentative D call: TRBD2 (7 bases). In germline, CDR1 is LNHDA, CDR2 SQIVND (reference sequence). The CDR3 has 14 amino acids. The V and J ends lost 7 bases and 5 bases respectively, with 18 bases between them. This CDR3 is CASTPGGSLHEQYF. CDR3 nucleotides: TGTGCCAGTACCCCGGGGGGCAGTCTCCACGAGCAGTACTTC. The full variable domain, rest sourced from reference TRBV19 and TRBJ2-7, is DGGITQSPKYLFRKEGQNVTLSCEQNLNHDAMYWYRQDPGQGLRLIYYSQIVNDFQKGDIAEGYSVSREKKESFPLTVTSAQKNPTAFYLCASTPGGSLHEQYFGPGTRLTVT.

This clonotype was seen repeatedly, ten times or more. CDR3 DNA sequence: TGTGCCGCCGGCCTGAACACTGAAGCTTTCTTT. It encodes CAAGLNTEAFF. V usage is TRBV10-3 and J usage is TRBJ1-1; D remains unclear. Germline assignment: CDR1 ENHRY and CDR2 SYGVKD. The CDR3 runs to 11 residues. The V and J ends lost 11 bases and 0 bases respectively, with 7 bases between them.

This clonotype was counted many times. The chain joins TRBV27 to TRBJ2-6; D is unresolved. The germline V and J ends were trimmed by 10 bases and 1 base, with 20 bases remaining between them. Germline loops: CDR1 MNHEY, CDR2 SMNVEV (reference sequence). This CDR3 has 17 amino acids. The CDR3 protein is CATPSPEGGSGANVLTF. As DNA, the CDR3 is TGTGCCACCCCTTCACCTGAAGGTGGTTCTGGGGCCAACGTCCTGACTTTC. The variable domain in full, completed from reference TRBV27 and TRBJ2-6, reads EAQVTQNPRYLITVTGKKLTVTCSQNMNHEYMSWYRQDPGLGLRQIYYSMNVEVTDKGDVPEGYKVSRKEKRNFPLILESPSPNQTSLYFCATPSPEGGSGANVLTFGAGSRLTVL.

This clonotype ranks as medium-sized (0.01 to 0.1%). This sequence joins TRBV27 and TRBJ2-1, with D maybe TRBD2 (6 bases). CDR1 is MNHEY, CDR2 SMNVEV, per germline (reference sequence). The CDR3 spans 12 residues. V was clipped by 7 bases and J by 7 bases, with 11 bases between them. The CDR3 sequence: CASKIGGNEQFF. CDR3 coding DNA: TGTGCCAGCAAAATCGGGGGAAATGAGCAGTTCTTC.

This clonotype was observed many times. The chain carries TRBV14 and TRBJ2-2; TRBD2 matches at 15 bases. Per the germline V gene, CDR1 is SGHDN and CDR2 is FVKESK. The CDR3 loop spans 18 amino acids. The V and J ends lost 6 bases and 5 bases, in that order; junction bases with no gene match: 10. This CDR3 reads CASSRTSGGAKRTGELFF. CDR3 sequence (DNA): TGTGCCAGCAGTCGGACTAGCGGGGGGGCCAAGAGGACCGGGGAGCTGTTTTTT. Based on the CDR3 plus reference TRBV14 and TRBJ2-2, the full variable domain is EAGVTQFPSHSVIEKGQTVTLRCDPISGHDNLYWYRRVMGKEIKFLLHFVKESKQDESGMPNNRFLAERTGGTYSTLKVQPAELEDSGVYFCASSRTSGGAKRTGELFFGEGSRLTVL.

This chain uses TRBV30 with TRBJ2-3; D not resolved. Germline V lookup: CDR1 GTSNPN, CDR2 SVGIG (reference sequence). CDR3 length equals 13 residues. V lost 0 bases and J 0 bases, leaving 4 bases between the germline ends. The CDR3 nucleotides read TGTGCCTGGAGTGTCAGGAGCACAGATACGCAGTATTTT. It encodes CAWSVRSTDTQYF.

Ten or more counts support this clonotype. The chain recombines TRBV27 with TRBJ1-1, with D possibly matching TRBD1 (6 bases). The CDR3 loop spans 16 amino acids. Trimming stripped 4 bases from V and 5 bases from J, with 20 bases between. Germline CDR1 MNHEY, CDR2 SMNVEV (reference sequence). The CDR3 DNA follows: TGTGCCAGCAGTTCCCGTCCAGGGGAGGTATATACTGAAGCTTTCTTT. Amino acid sequence: CASSSRPGEVYTEAFF.